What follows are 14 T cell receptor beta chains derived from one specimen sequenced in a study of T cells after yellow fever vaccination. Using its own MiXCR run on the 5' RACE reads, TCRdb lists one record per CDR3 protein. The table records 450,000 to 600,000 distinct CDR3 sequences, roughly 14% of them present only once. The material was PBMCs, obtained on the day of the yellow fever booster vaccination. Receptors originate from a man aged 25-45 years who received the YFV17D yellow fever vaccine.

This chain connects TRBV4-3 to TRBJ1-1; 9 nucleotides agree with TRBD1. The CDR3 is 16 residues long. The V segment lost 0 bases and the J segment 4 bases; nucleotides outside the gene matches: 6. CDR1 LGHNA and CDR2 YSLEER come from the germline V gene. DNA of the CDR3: TGCGCCAGCAGCCAAGAAACAGGGGGCGGGAGCACTGAAGCTTTCTTT. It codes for CASSQETGGGSTEAFF.

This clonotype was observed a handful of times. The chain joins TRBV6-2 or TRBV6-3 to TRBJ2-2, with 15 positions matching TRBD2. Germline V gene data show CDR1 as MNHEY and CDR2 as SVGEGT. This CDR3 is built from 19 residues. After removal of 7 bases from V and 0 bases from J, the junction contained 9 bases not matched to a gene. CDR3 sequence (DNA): TGTGCCAGCACCGATAAGGGACTAGCGGGAGGAACGAACACCGGGGAGCTGTTTTTT. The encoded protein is CASTDKGLAGGTNTGELFF.

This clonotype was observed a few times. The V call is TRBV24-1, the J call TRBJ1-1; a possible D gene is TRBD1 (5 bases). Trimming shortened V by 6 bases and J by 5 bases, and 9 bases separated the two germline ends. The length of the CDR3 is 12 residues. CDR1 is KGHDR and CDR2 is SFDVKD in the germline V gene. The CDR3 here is CATSSGGTEAFF. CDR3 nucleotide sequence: TGTGCCACCAGTTCTGGGGGTACTGAAGCTTTCTTT.

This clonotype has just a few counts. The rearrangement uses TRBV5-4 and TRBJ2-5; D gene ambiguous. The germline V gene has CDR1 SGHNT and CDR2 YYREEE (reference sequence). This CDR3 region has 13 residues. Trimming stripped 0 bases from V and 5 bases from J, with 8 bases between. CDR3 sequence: CASSLETRETQYF. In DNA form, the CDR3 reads TGTGCCAGCAGCTTGGAGACTCGGGAGACCCAGTACTTC.

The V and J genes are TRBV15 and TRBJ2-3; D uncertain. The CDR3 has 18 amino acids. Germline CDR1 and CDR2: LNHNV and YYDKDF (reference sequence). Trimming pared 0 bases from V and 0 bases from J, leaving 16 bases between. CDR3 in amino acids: CATSRDFSDVPSTDTQYF. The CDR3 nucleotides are TGTGCCACCAGCAGAGATTTCTCCGACGTGCCTAGCACAGATACGCAGTATTTT.

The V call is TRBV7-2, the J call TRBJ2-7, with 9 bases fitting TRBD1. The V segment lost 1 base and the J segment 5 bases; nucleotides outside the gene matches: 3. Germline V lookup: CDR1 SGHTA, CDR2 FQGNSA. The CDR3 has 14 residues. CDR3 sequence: CASSLVGQGNEQYF. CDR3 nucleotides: TGTGCCAGCAGCTTAGTGGGACAGGGTAACGAGCAGTACTTC.

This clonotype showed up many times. CDR3 amino acids: CASRSVYSYNEQFF. The CDR3 bases are TGTGCCAGCAGGTCGGTCTACTCCTACAATGAGCAGTTCTTC. The V gene is TRBV27, the J gene TRBJ2-1; unclear D gene. The CDR3 length is 14 residues. The V gene's germline CDR1 is MNHEY and CDR2 SMNVEV (reference sequence). Trimming took off 6 bases at V and 0 bases at J, with 9 bases between the two ends.

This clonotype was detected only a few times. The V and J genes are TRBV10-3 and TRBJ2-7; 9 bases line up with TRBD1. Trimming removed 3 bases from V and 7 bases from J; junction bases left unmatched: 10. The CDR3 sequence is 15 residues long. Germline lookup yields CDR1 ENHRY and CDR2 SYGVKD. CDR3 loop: CAISDGTGLIPEQYF. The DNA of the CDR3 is TGTGCCATCAGTGACGGGACAGGGCTTATACCGGAGCAGTACTTC.

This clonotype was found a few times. This chain's CDR3 is CASSYMGDTGELFF. The CDR3 DNA sequence: TGTGCCAGCAGTTATATGGGGGACACCGGGGAGCTGTTTTTT. The rearrangement joins TRBV6-5 to TRBJ2-2; D tentatively reads TRBD1 or TRBD2 (5 bases each). V lost 3 bases and J lost 3, with 8 bases in between. The germline V gene encodes CDR1 MNHEY and CDR2 SVGAGI. The CDR3 extends over 14 amino acids.

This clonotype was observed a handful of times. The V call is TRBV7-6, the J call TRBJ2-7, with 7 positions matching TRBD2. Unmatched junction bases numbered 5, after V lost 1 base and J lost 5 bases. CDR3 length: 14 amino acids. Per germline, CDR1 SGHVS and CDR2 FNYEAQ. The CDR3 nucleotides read TGTGCCAGCAGCTTAGAGCTAGCGGACAACGAGCAGTACTTC. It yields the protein CASSLELADNEQYF. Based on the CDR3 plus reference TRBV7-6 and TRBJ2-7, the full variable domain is GAGVSQSPRYKVTKRGQDVALRCDPISGHVSLYWYRQALGQGPEFLTYFNYEAQQDKSGLPNDRFSAERPEGSISTLTIQRTEQRDSAMYRCASSLELADNEQYFGPGTRLTVT.

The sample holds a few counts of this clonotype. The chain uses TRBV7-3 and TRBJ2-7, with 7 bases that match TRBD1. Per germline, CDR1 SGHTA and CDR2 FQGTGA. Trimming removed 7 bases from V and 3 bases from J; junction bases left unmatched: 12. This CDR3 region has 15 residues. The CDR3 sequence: CASTAIRDRFYEQYF. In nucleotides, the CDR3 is TGTGCCAGCACCGCGATCCGGGACAGATTCTACGAGCAGTACTTC.

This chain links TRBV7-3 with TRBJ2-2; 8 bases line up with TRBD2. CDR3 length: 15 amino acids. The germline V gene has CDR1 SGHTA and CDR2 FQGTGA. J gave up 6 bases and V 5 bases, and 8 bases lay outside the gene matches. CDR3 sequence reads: CASSTSGLVAGELFF. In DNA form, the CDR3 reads TGTGCCAGCAGCACCTCGGGACTAGTTGCCGGGGAGCTGTTTTTT.

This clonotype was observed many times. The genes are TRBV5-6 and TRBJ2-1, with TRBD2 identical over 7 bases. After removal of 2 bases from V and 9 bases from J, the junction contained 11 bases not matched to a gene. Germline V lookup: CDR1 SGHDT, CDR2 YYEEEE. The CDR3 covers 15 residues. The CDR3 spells CASSFLAGDWGEQFF. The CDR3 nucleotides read TGTGCCAGCAGCTTTCTCGCGGGAGATTGGGGTGAGCAGTTCTTC. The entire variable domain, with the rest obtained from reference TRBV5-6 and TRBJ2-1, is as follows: DAGVTQSPTHLIKTRGQQVTLRCSPKSGHDTVSWYQQALGQGPQFIFQYYEEEERQRGNFPDRFSGHQFPNYSSELNVNALLLGDSALYLCASSFLAGDWGEQFFGPGTRLTVL.

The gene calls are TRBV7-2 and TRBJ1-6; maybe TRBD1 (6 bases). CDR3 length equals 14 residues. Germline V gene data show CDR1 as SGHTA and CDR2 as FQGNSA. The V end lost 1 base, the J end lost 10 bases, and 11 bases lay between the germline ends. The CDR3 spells CASSLEARGSPLHF. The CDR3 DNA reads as TGTGCCAGCAGCTTAGAGGCCAGGGGCTCACCCCTCCACTTT. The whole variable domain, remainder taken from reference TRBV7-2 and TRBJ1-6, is GAGVSQSPSNKVTEKGKDVELRCDPISGHTALYWYRQSLGQGLEFLIYFQGNSAPDKSGLPSDRFSAERTGGSVSTLTIQRTQQEDSAVYLCASSLEARGSPLHFGNGTRLTVT.